This entry is about one TCR beta chain. The antigen is undetermined. This record belongs to a study of OX40 agonist ivuxolimab in advanced cancers. Produced via immunoSEQ multiplex PCR; TCRdb's table is partial and in-frame only. The repertoire holds about 58,000 clones, with around 75% as singletons. Study-level results: At doses 0.1 to 3.0 mg/kg, CD4+ and CD8+ clones expanded.

Germline V gene lookup returns CDR1 PRHDT and CDR2 FYEKMQ (reference sequence). The CDR3 totals 13 residues. The V gene lost 5 bases and the J gene lost 5 bases, with 12 bases spanning the gap. This sequence was found in an adult with an advanced solid tumor such as melanoma, head and neck, liver or kidney cancer. This chain links TRBV13 with TRBJ1-2; the D gene is possibly TRBD1 (5 bases). The starting material was CD4+ or CD8+ T cells sorted from blood, obtained in a trial of the OX40 agonist ivuxolimab. CDR3 DNA sequence: TGTGCCAGCAGCCTCCAGGGCGCGTATGGCTACACCTTC. Translating gives CASSLQGAYGYTF.